The rows below give T cell receptor beta chains drawn from one sample of a study of cytomegalovirus exposure and HLA in healthy donors. Sequenced by immunoSEQ multiplex PCR; TCRdb stores in-frame clones only, minus some. Of 250,000 to 300,000 clones in the sample, approximately 85% were seen once. The sequenced material came from PBMCs. The receptors here all came from a woman in her forties in good health and CMV-seropositive. Both conserved end residues are part of each CDR3. Each record gives: D gene, V gene, clone size, J gene, CDR3 protein, CDR3 DNA. A D gene is named only where the DNA matches it firmly. A row's size may be missing; if present it is once, few, many or a size class.

D: .
V: TRBV5-1
size: .
J: TRBJ1-1
CDR3: CASSLASRDKGQTPEAFF
DNA: TGCGCCAGCAGCTTGGCCTCGAGGGATAAAGGCCAGACCCCTGAAGCTTTCTTT

D: TRBD1
V: TRBV7-8
size: once
J: TRBJ2-4
CDR3: CASSPSIGQGVNSQYF
DNA: TGTGCCAGCAGCCCCAGTATCGGACAGGGAGTGAACAGTCAGTACTTC

D: TRBD2
V: TRBV6-6
size: .
J: TRBJ2-1
CDR3: CASSYVTSGYNEQFF
DNA: TGTGCCAGCAGTTACGTTACTAGCGGCTACAATGAGCAGTTCTTC

D: .
V: TRBV7-2
size: few
J: TRBJ1-4
CDR3: CASSLLYREKLFF
DNA: TGTGCCAGCAGCTTATTGTACCGGGAAAAACTGTTTTTT

D: TRBD2
V: TRBV7-7
size: once
J: TRBJ2-7
CDR3: CASSISLAALGYEQYF
DNA: TGTGCTAGCAGCATATCACTAGCGGCGCTAGGGTACGAGCAGTACTTC

D: TRBD2
V: TRBV7-8
size: .
J: TRBJ2-3
CDR3: CASSPGRGGTDTQYF
DNA: TGTGCCAGCAGCCCCGGGAGGGGGGGCACAGATACGCAGTATTTT

D: TRBD1
V: TRBV19
size: few
J: TRBJ1-1
CDR3: CATWDRPQSNTEAFF
DNA: TGTGCCACATGGGACAGACCTCAATCGAACACTGAAGCTTTCTTT

D: TRBD1
V: TRBV5-4
size: once
J: TRBJ1-5
CDR3: CASSLQGAYQPQHF
DNA: TGTGCCAGCAGCTTGCAGGGGGCATATCAGCCCCAGCATTTT

D: TRBD1
V: TRBV19
size: .
J: TRBJ1-2
CDR3: CASRGTAFNYGYTF
DNA: TGTGCCAGTCGAGGGACAGCGTTTAACTATGGCTACACCTTC

D: .
V: TRBV30
size: .
J: TRBJ1-1
CDR3: CAWRGRSDTEAFF
DNA: TGTGCCTGGAGGGGGCGCTCGGACACTGAAGCTTTCTTT